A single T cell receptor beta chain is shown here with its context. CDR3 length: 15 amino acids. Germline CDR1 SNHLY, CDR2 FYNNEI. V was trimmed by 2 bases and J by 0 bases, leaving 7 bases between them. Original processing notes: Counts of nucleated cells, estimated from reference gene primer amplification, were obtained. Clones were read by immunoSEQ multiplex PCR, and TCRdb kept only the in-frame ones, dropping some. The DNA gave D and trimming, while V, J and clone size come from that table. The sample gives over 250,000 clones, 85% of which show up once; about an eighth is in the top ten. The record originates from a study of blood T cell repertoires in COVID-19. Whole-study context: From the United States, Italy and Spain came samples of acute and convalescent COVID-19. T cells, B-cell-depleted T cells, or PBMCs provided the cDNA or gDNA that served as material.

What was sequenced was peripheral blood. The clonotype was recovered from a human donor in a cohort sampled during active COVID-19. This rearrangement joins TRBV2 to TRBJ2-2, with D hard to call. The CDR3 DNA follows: TGTGCCAGCAGTGAAAAACAGTCGAACACCGGGGAGCTGTTTTTT. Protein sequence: CASSEKQSNTGELFF.